The entry that follows covers one TCR beta chain sequence. This sample was taken from a study of blood T cell repertoires in COVID-19. Looking at the study overall: From the United States, Italy and Spain came samples of acute and convalescent COVID-19. PBMCs, B-cell-depleted T cells, or T cells provided the cDNA or gDNA that made up the material.

How the authors handled the data: Amplification with reference gene primers provided the estimates of nucleated cell counts. Clones were read by immunoSEQ multiplex PCR, and TCRdb kept only the in-frame ones, dropping some. D and trimming come from the DNA, and the V and J calls and clone size come from that table. The data show around 94,000 clones, 85% seen once. This CDR3 has 14 residues. Trimming pared 7 bases from V and 0 bases from J, leaving 13 bases between. The V gene's germline CDR1 is SGHTA and CDR2 FQGNSA. The clonotype originates from a man between 50 and 59 years old with acute or convalescent COVID-19. The genes are TRBV7-2 and TRBJ2-7; possibly TRBD1 for D (6 bases). The sample was peripheral blood. CDR3 sequence: CASKTQGLSYEQYF. DNA for the CDR3: TGTGCCAGCAAAACACAGGGCCTCTCCTACGAGCAGTACTTC. Full variable domain (outside the CDR3, taken from reference TRBV7-2 and TRBJ2-7): GAGVSQSPSNKVTEKGKDVELRCDPISGHTALYWYRQSLGQGLEFLIYFQGNSAPDKSGLPSDRFSAERTGGSVSTLTIQRTQQEDSAVYLCASKTQGLSYEQYFGPGTRLTVT.